This T cell receptor (beta chain) was retrieved from a study of blood T cell repertoires in COVID-19. Study information: Italy, Spain and the United States were the sources of the convalescent and acute COVID-19 samples. In each case, the material was cDNA or gDNA derived from T cells, B-cell-depleted T cells, or PBMCs.

There are 17 residues in the CDR3. The germline CDR1 and CDR2 sequences are LNHDA and SQIVND (reference sequence). V was pared by 5 bases and J by 1 base, with 19 bases between. Per the authors' pipeline: Counts of nucleated cells, estimated from reference gene primer amplification, were obtained. Libraries were prepared by immunoSEQ multiplex PCR; TCRdb keeps only in-frame clonotypes and omits some of them. The V and J calls and clone size are taken from that table; D and trimming were inferred from the DNA. The profile covers 71,000 or so clones, with around 85% appearing a single time and about a sixth taken by the ten largest.

The origin of this receptor is a man aged 80 or over in a cohort sampled during active COVID-19. This sequence joins TRBV19 and TRBJ2-3, with D perhaps TRBD2 (7 bases). The source material was peripheral blood. The CDR3 region is CASSPWGGKGGTDTQYF. The CDR3 nucleotides are TGTGCCAGTAGTCCCTGGGGAGGGAAGGGGGGCACAGATACGCAGTATTTT.